This T cell receptor beta chain was recovered during a study of glioma-infiltrating T cells. Amplification of TCR alpha and beta CDR3 regions from RNA used iRepertoire nested multiplex PCR. Each CDR3 protein is one row after TCRdb ran MiXCR on the multiplex PCR reads. The table shows roughly 3,900 distinct CDR3 sequences, with roughly 31% occurring only once. The germline V gene encodes CDR1 SGHTA and CDR2 FQGNSA. The CDR3 runs 13 residues. As for this clonotype: One base away lies a much larger clone, so this may be a sequencing read error.

V is TRBV7-2 and J is TRBJ1-2; TRBD1 is a possible D gene (5 bases). The sample comprised glioma tissue, nonneoplastic brain tissue, or PBMCs (not recorded which). This sequence originates from a human donor with low-grade glioma or glioblastoma, undergoing nonglioma brain surgery, or in good health (not recorded which). CDR3 nucleotides: TGTGCCGGCAGCCCCCAGGGCTTCTATGGCTACACCTTC. This translates into CAGSPQGFYGYTF.